The 31 T cell receptor beta chains in this list originate from one sample, sequenced in a study of T cell changes during pregnancy in multiple sclerosis. Clones were read by immunoSEQ multiplex PCR, and TCRdb kept only the in-frame ones, dropping some. The table includes approximately 100,000 clones, approximately 90% detected once. Sequenced here: peripheral blood, sampled after pregnancy. These receptors were taken from a female donor with multiple sclerosis, enrolled in a pregnancy study.

This clone was found a few times. CDR3 nucleotide sequence: TGTGCCCGGACGGAGGGGAACACTGAAGCTTTCTTT. Translating it yields CARTEGNTEAFF. The rearrangement joins TRBV30 to TRBJ1-1; D is uncertain. Germline lookup yields CDR1 GTSNPN and CDR2 SVGIG (reference sequence). The CDR3 is 12 amino acids. Trimming cost V 8 bases and J 1 base, with 11 bases left between them. The full variable domain, its missing parts supplied by reference TRBV30 and TRBJ1-1, is SQTIHQWPATLVQPVGSPLSLECTVEGTSNPNLYWYRQAAGRGLQLLFYSVGIGQISSEVPQNLSASRPQDRQFILSSKKLLLSDSGFYLCARTEGNTEAFFGQGTRLTVV.

The V and J genes are TRBV5-5 and TRBJ2-7; D might be TRBD1 (6 bases). Germline CDR1 SGHKS, CDR2 YYEKEE (reference sequence). The length of the CDR3 is 13 residues. Trimming stripped 0 bases from V and 4 bases from J, with 8 bases between. The CDR3 DNA reads as TGTGCCAGCAGCTTGGCACAGGGTTACGAGCAGTACTTC. This encodes CASSLAQGYEQYF.

The chain has TRBV18 and TRBJ2-3; TRBD2 might be the D (6 bases). The V gene's germline CDR1 is KGHSH and CDR2 LQKENI. The CDR3 is made up of 15 amino acids. The V gene lost 2 bases and the J gene lost 2 bases, with 11 bases spanning the gap. The CDR3 sequence is CASSPTSGHTDTQYF. The CDR3 coding sequence is TGTGCCAGCTCACCAACCAGCGGGCACACAGATACGCAGTATTTT.

V and J are TRBV12-5 and TRBJ1-1; a weak D match, TRBD1 (6 bases). Trimming left V 1 base short and J 6 bases short, with 18 bases between. The CDR3 consists of 16 residues. From germline, CDR1 is LGHNT and CDR2 FRNRAP. CDR3 sequence (DNA): TGTGCTAGTGGTTTGGGAAGGACAGAAGATTTCGCTGAAGCTTTCTTT. Encoded protein: CASGLGRTEDFAEAFF.

The chain joins TRBV5-1 to TRBJ2-1; 8 bases align to TRBD2. CDR1 and CDR2 from the germline V gene are SGHRS and YFSETQ. V lost 4 bases and J lost 9; bases outside the gene matches: 6. This CDR3 has 13 residues. The CDR3 nucleotides read TGCGCCAGCAGCACGGGACTAGTTGGTGAGCAGTTCTTC. Translating gives CASSTGLVGEQFF.

The chain has TRBV6-5 and TRBJ2-7; 8 bases are a match to TRBD1. This CDR3 has 14 residues. Losses at the gene ends were 4 bases for V and 0 bases for J; bases not matched to a gene: 2. CDR1 is MNHEY, CDR2 SVGAGI, per germline. CDR3: CASSWTGNSYEQYF. CDR3 DNA sequence: TGTGCCAGCAGTTGGACAGGGAACTCCTACGAGCAGTACTTC.

The chain employs TRBV6-6 and TRBJ2-2; the D gene is possibly TRBD1 (5 bases). Germline V gene sequence: CDR1 MNHNY, CDR2 SVGAGI (reference sequence). Trimming left V 10 bases short and J 6 bases short, with 24 bases between. This CDR3 is 16 amino acids long. CDR3 DNA sequence: TGTGCCACTCTCTTGGGGCCCTCAGTAGCATCCGGGGAGCTGTTTTTT. It yields the protein CATLLGPSVASGELFF.

The CDR3, as DNA: TGTGCCAGCTCGAGGGGGCGGGAAAGCAATCAGCCCCAGCATTTT. Its translation is CASSRGRESNQPQHF. V gene TRBV2 combines with J gene TRBJ1-5; 7 bases are shared with TRBD1. Germline loops: CDR1 SNHLY, CDR2 FYNNEI. The V segment lost 8 bases and the J segment 1 base; nucleotides outside the gene matches: 8. This CDR3 spans 15 amino acids.

J is TRBJ1-1 and V is TRBV19, with D possibly being TRBD1 (6 bases). The V gene lost 4 bases and the J gene lost 5 bases, with 17 bases spanning the gap. This CDR3 contains 15 residues. Germline V gene data show CDR1 as LNHDA and CDR2 as SQIVND (reference sequence). CDR3 residues: CASSTRRGGRTEAFF. The CDR3 DNA reads as TGTGCCAGTAGTACCCGAAGGGGGGGGAGAACTGAAGCTTTCTTT. The entire variable domain, with the rest obtained from reference TRBV19 and TRBJ1-1, is as follows: DGGITQSPKYLFRKEGQNVTLSCEQNLNHDAMYWYRQDPGQGLRLIYYSQIVNDFQKGDIAEGYSVSREKKESFPLTVTSAQKNPTAFYLCASSTRRGGRTEAFFGQGTRLTVV.

The chain couples TRBV6-1 to TRBJ2-1; D unresolved. CDR3 size: 15 residues. With 2 bases removed from V and 1 base from J, the gap between germline ends came to 9 bases. Germline CDR1 reads MNHNS; CDR2 reads SASEGT. The CDR3 bases are TGTGCCAGCAGTGAAAAAGTCGCGTCCTACAATGAGCAGTTCTTC. It translates to CASSEKVASYNEQFF.

This clone has just a few counts. V is TRBV19 and J is TRBJ2-3, with TRBD2 as a possible D gene (5 bases). Germline V lookup: CDR1 LNHDA, CDR2 SQIVND (reference sequence). V dropped 7 bases and J dropped 4 bases, with 18 bases sitting between them. This CDR3 has 15 amino acids. The CDR3 is CASTAPPGFPDTQYF. The CDR3 nucleotides are TGTGCCAGTACGGCTCCTCCGGGGTTTCCAGATACGCAGTATTTT. The variable domain in full, with the rest retrieved from reference TRBV19 and TRBJ2-3, is DGGITQSPKYLFRKEGQNVTLSCEQNLNHDAMYWYRQDPGQGLRLIYYSQIVNDFQKGDIAEGYSVSREKKESFPLTVTSAQKNPTAFYLCASTAPPGFPDTQYFGPGTRLTVL.

This sequence joins TRBV25-1 and TRBJ1-4, with D perhaps TRBD1 (5 bases). The V gene's germline CDR1 is MGHDK and CDR2 SYGVNS. CDR3 length: 13 amino acids. V was trimmed by 6 bases and J by 7 bases, leaving 12 bases between them. The CDR3 DNA reads TGTGCCAGCAGCCGGGACTCCGGTGAAAAACTGTTTTTT. Translated, it gives CASSRDSGEKLFF.

The rearrangement links TRBV15 to TRBJ1-3; D is possibly TRBD1 (5 bases). Trimming removed 1 base at V and 4 bases at J, with 17 bases between. From germline, CDR1 is LNHNV and CDR2 YYDKDF (reference sequence). The CDR3 sequence is 17 residues long. The CDR3 reads CATSRAVGTAYGNTIYF. Here the CDR3 DNA reads TGTGCCACCAGCAGAGCAGTGGGGACTGCCTACGGAAACACCATATATTTT.

The chain uses TRBV19 and TRBJ2-1, with 7 bases fitting TRBD2. Germline V gene data show CDR1 as LNHDA and CDR2 as SQIVND (reference sequence). V lost 5 bases, J lost 0 bases, and 1 base stayed unmatched. The CDR3 has 14 amino acids. The CDR3 reads CASSASGSYNEQFF. CDR3 sequence (DNA): TGTGCCAGTAGTGCTAGCGGCTCCTACAATGAGCAGTTCTTC.

The V and J genes are TRBV18 and TRBJ1-1; D ambiguous. CDR3 length: 12 amino acids. Trimming removed 3 bases at V and 5 bases at J, with 7 bases between. Germline CDR1 KGHSH, CDR2 LQKENI. The CDR3 region has the DNA TGTGCCAGCTCACCTGAGAGAACTGAAGCTTTCTTT. This translates into CASSPERTEAFF.

The chain combines TRBV19 with TRBJ1-1; the match to TRBD1 covers 11 bases. The ends lost 7 bases at V and 1 base at J; junction bases unmatched: 14. The CDR3 loop spans 18 amino acids. The germline CDR1 and CDR2 sequences are LNHDA and SQIVND (reference sequence). CDR3 sequence (DNA): TGTGCCAGTACTGCCTCTTGGACAGGGGGCGCGGGGAACACTGAAGCTTTCTTT. Translating gives CASTASWTGGAGNTEAFF.

The rearrangement uses TRBV5-4 and TRBJ2-1; 7 bases map to TRBD1. The CDR3 is 15 amino acids. The ends lost 4 bases at V and 4 bases at J; junction bases unmatched: 8. Per germline, CDR1 SGHNT and CDR2 YYREEE (reference sequence). CDR3 nucleotide sequence: TGTGCCAGCAGCCACAGGGGCAAGACATACAATGAGCAGTTCTTC. Its translation is CASSHRGKTYNEQFF.

As to this clone: Other nucleotide sequences in the sample specify the same CDR3. This chain connects TRBV6-1 to TRBJ1-1; D is undetermined. Germline CDR1 reads MNHNS; CDR2 reads SASEGT. This CDR3 is 14 amino acids long. CDR3 bases: TGTGCTACGATCAGAAGCGGGGTCTACACTGAAGCTTTCTTT. The encoded protein is CATIRSGVYTEAFF.

The CDR3 spells CASSPTGGSETQYF. The CDR3 coding sequence is TGTGCCAGCAGCCCGACAGGGGGCTCAGAGACCCAGTACTTC. The rearrangement links TRBV7-3 to TRBJ2-5; 10 bases align to TRBD1. After removal of 5 bases from V and 4 bases from J, the junction contained 4 bases not matched to a gene. Germline V gene data show CDR1 as SGHTA and CDR2 as FQGTGA. This CDR3 has 14 residues.

CDR3 amino acids: CACPRAGGNYNEQFF. The DNA of the CDR3 is TGTGCCTGCCCAAGGGCAGGGGGCAACTACAATGAGCAGTTCTTC. The rearrangement links TRBV30 to TRBJ2-1; 8 bases are shared with TRBD1. Trimming removed 6 bases from V and 3 bases from J; junction bases left unmatched: 10. Looked up from germline, CDR1 is GTSNPN and CDR2 is SVGIG (reference sequence). This CDR3 region has 15 residues.

CDR3 DNA sequence: TGTGCCACCAGCGGCGTACAGGGGAACTATGGCTACACCTTC. Its protein is CATSGVQGNYGYTF. This chain uses TRBV15 with TRBJ1-2; TRBD1 aligns across 7 bases. The CDR3 consists of 14 residues. V lost 5 bases and J lost 2; bases outside the gene matches: 5. The V gene's germline CDR1 is LNHNV and CDR2 YYDKDF (reference sequence). The full variable domain, completed using reference TRBV15 and TRBJ1-2, is DAMVIQNPRYQVTQFGKPVTLSCSQTLNHNVMYWYQQKSSQAPKLLFHYYDKDFNNEADTPDNFQSRRPNTSFCFLDIRSPGLGDTAMYLCATSGVQGNYGYTFGSGTRLTVV.

The chain is built from TRBV5-4 and TRBJ2-5; 9 nucleotides align to TRBD2. CDR1 is SGHNT, CDR2 YYREEE, per germline (reference sequence). With V trimmed by 4 bases and J by 5 bases, 9 bases remained unmatched. CDR3 length equals 15 residues. CDR3 nucleotide sequence: TGTGCCAGCAGCCTCCACGGGGCGGGGGGGGAGACCCAGTACTTC. Protein product: CASSLHGAGGETQYF.

This chain joins TRBV11-2 and TRBJ1-1; the D is unclear. The ends were cut back, 2 bases at V and 0 bases at J, with 7 bases in the middle. This CDR3 comprises 14 residues. Germline V gene lookup returns CDR1 SGHAT and CDR2 FQNNGV. CDR3 sequence (DNA): TGTGCCAGCAGCTTATCGTCGGTGAACACTGAAGCTTTCTTT. This encodes CASSLSSVNTEAFF.

V gene TRBV7-2 combines with J gene TRBJ1-6; D unresolved. The V gene lost 2 bases and the J gene lost 0 bases, with 8 bases spanning the gap. The CDR3 has 16 residues. CDR1 and CDR2 (germline): SGHTA, FQGNSA. As DNA, the CDR3 is TGTGCCAGCAGCTTAACAGTCGCCTCCTATAATTCACCCCTCCACTTT. Amino acid sequence: CASSLTVASYNSPLHF.

This chain uses TRBV2 with TRBJ2-5; 10 nucleotides agree with TRBD2. Germline lookup yields CDR1 SNHLY and CDR2 FYNNEI. CDR3 length: 15 amino acids. V lost 2 bases, J lost 2 bases, and 2 bases stayed unmatched. The CDR3 DNA reads TGTGCCAGCAGTGAACTAGCGGGGGTACAAGAGACCCAGTACTTC. This encodes CASSELAGVQETQYF.

The chain is built from TRBV5-4 and TRBJ2-1, with TRBD2 matching over 7 bases. Trimming took 5 bases from V and 7 from J; bases not matched to a gene: 9. The CDR3 totals 14 residues. CDR1 and CDR2 from the germline V gene are SGHNT and YYREEE (reference sequence). CDR3 DNA: TGTGCCAGCAGGACTAGCTTCCAAAAAAATGAGCAGTTCTTC. Its protein is CASRTSFQKNEQFF.

The rearrangement joins TRBV11-2 to TRBJ2-5, with 8 positions matching TRBD1. The CDR3 covers 14 residues. CDR1 is SGHAT and CDR2 is FQNNGV in the germline V gene. The trim removed 3 bases at V and 7 bases at J, leaving 7 bases unmatched. CDR3 nucleotide sequence: TGTGCCAGCAGCTTGTCGACAGGGGAAAGGACCCAGTACTTC. As protein: CASSLSTGERTQYF.

CDR3 sequence reads: CASSLQGMNTEAFF. In DNA form, the CDR3 reads TGTGCCAGCAGCTTACAGGGGATGAACACTGAAGCTTTCTTT. This chain joins TRBV5-4 and TRBJ1-1; 7 bases fit TRBD1. Germline-derived CDR1 and CDR2 are SGHNT and YYREEE (reference sequence). The CDR3 consists of 14 residues. Unmatched junction bases numbered 1, after V lost 2 bases and J lost 0 bases.

The J gene is TRBJ2-3, the V gene TRBV2; D might be TRBD1 (5 bases). The CDR3 runs to 14 residues. Trimming took 10 bases from V and 6 from J, leaving 20 bases between them. In germline, CDR1 is SNHLY, CDR2 FYNNEI. CDR3: CANTAGAPPDTQYF. Here the CDR3 DNA reads TGTGCCAACACGGCTGGGGCACCCCCGGATACGCAGTATTTT.

The J gene is TRBJ1-1, the V gene TRBV19, with 9 positions matching TRBD1. The CDR3 totals 15 residues. V lost 3 bases to trimming and J lost 6 bases; unmatched junction nucleotides: 8. Per germline, CDR1 LNHDA and CDR2 SQIVND (reference sequence). The CDR3 region has the DNA TGTGCCAGTAGTATTTTCGGACAGGGGAAATCTGAAGCTTTCTTT. Its translation: CASSIFGQGKSEAFF.

The gene calls are TRBV7-8 and TRBJ2-5; TRBD2 matches at 9 bases. V lost 2 bases, J lost 2 bases, and 3 bases stayed unmatched. The CDR3 totals 15 residues. Germline lookup yields CDR1 SGHVS and CDR2 FQNEAQ. CDR3 amino acids: CASSLWSGGQETQYF. CDR3 nucleotide sequence: TGTGCCAGCAGCTTATGGAGCGGGGGGCAAGAGACCCAGTACTTC.